This T cell receptor (beta chain) emerged from a study of read filtering for tumor transcriptome and immune sequencing (dated by TCRdb to about 2020). Some background on the complete study: The cohort had 17 male and more than 11 female patients with a mean age of about 71 years, ranging from about 45 to 90. The study compared TCR repertoires from targeted immune repertoire sequencing and bulk whole-transcriptome sequencing run on the same bone marrow samples. TCR-region mapped reads per sample ranged from about 4 to 10.27 million with IR-seq versus only roughly 75 to 1273 with RNA-seq. As a main aim, a read-filtering strategy for immune repertoire data was addressed, with the specific question being whether clonotypes supported by a single read should be removed. After DNase treatment, whole-transcriptome libraries were prepared with the TruSeq RNA Access Library Prep Kit. By revised international staging, eight or nine patients were R-ISS I, under 20 were R-ISS II and roughly 7 were R-ISS III.

Concerning this clonotype: No cognate antigen has been identified for it. This sequence may be a read error, since a much larger clone differs from it by one base.

Broad study findings and their caveats: The correlation between IR-seq and RNA-seq shared clonotype proportions was increased by removal of single-read clonotypes. The sorted CD138-negative fraction was not purified T cells but a mixed bone marrow immune population. In IR-seq, roughly 79% of clonotypes but around 3.5% of total reads were represented by single-read clonotypes, whereas in RNA-seq, about 76% of clonotypes and approximately 44% of reads were represented by single-read clonotypes. Compared with RNA-seq, IR-seq captured clonotypes at much higher depth and more reliably, and a smaller IR-seq throughput was enough to identify most shared clonotypes.

TCR libraries were constructed from approximately 360 ng RNA using the Immunoverse kit, and molecular barcoded adaptors covering alpha/delta and beta/gamma chains were employed. TCR library preparation used the same RNA that went into transcriptome sequencing. An Illumina HiSeq 4000 with 2 x 150 cycles was used to sequence the TCR libraries. Per the source publication's procedure: TCR reads were aligned to human V, D, J and C references and assembled into CDR3 clonotypes with MiXCR, including quality filtering and error correction. Clonotype counts and gene usage diversity were analyzed with the tcR package in R. For inspection of raw mapping reads, RNA-seq reads were mapped by STAR aligner version 2.5.3a onto GRCh37 of the human genome. To test how sequencing depth affects detected clonotypes, IR-seq fastq files were randomly downsampled with Seqtk 1.3. The public reads were reanalyzed by TCRdb: fastp trimming at Q25, MiXCR alignment, in-frame beta chains only. Rows are unified per CDR3 protein, each entry keeping the most common DNA and genes. What appears here as the V and J calls and clone size reflects TCRdb's work, not the paper's. In all, the sample holds about 48,000 distinct CDR3 sequences, and roughly 20% of those were seen once. The ten largest make up approximately 15% of the sample.

Each patient had bone marrow sampled at the time of active disease. Bone marrow mononuclear cells were isolated by Ficoll-Hypaque density gradient centrifugation. Myeloma plasma cells were removed and CD138-negative cells were obtained by negative selection following labeling with CD138 magnetic microbeads on a MACS separator. Purity of the isolated cells was checked by flow cytometry on an Attune NxT using CD138 antibodies. TRIzol reagent was used to extract total RNA, and a NanoDrop spectrophotometer was used to quantify the extracted RNA. Paired RNA-seq and IR-seq were performed on each patient's CD138-negative bone marrow sample. The CDR3 contains 16 residues, cysteine and phenylalanine counted. CDR3 DNA is the only sequence kept; it has 48 bases, read in frame from the first base. CDR1 and CDR2, per the germline V gene (reference sequence), are GTSNPN and SVGIG. Cut back by 2 bases and 0 bases, the V and J ends lie 15 bases apart.

The chain is made from TRBV30 and TRBJ2-3; TRBD2 might be the D gene, on 5 matching bases. The sequencing input was a population of CD138-negative cells sorted from bone marrow. This sample's cell subset or site label indicates: bone marrow mononuclear cells depleted of CD138+ plasma/myeloma cells by negative magnetic selection. The origin of this receptor is a donor aged 40 or over with multiple myeloma. The CDR3 is CAWSNDRDLSTDTQYF. Here is the DNA: TGTGCCTGGAGTAATGATCGGGATTTAAGCACAGATACGCAGTATTTT.